One T cell receptor beta chain is described in this entry. Antigen: not known. Looked up from germline, CDR1 is SGHTA and CDR2 is FQGNSA. The CDR3 spans 14 residues. V lost 3 bases to trimming and J lost 6 bases, with 15 bases between them. These data come from a study of STAT5B mutations in CD4+ large granular lymphocyte leukemia. Study-wide background: The CDR3 'QG' motif was associated with a particular HLA allele among healthy donors.

Overall study findings and caveats: Main leukemic clonotypes were patient-specific, but approximately 25% appeared at low frequency elsewhere. Patient CD4-sorted repertoires stayed more clonal than healthy ones after leukemic-clone removal. 8/27 top patient clones versus 2/35 control clones were TRBV06-family.

The assay was immunoSEQ multiplex PCR, and TCRdb's table has in-frame clones only and misses some. The table lists about 36,000 clones, around 75% of them singletons. This TCR came from a human donor in good health. The sequencing sample was made of CD4+ T cells from blood buffy coats. The V call is TRBV7-2, the J call TRBJ2-7; perhaps TRBD1 as D (6 bases). The CDR3 DNA is TGTGCCAGCAGCTTTAGCAGGGGCTCGGGCGAGCAGTACTTC. It yields the protein CASSFSRGSGEQYF.